This T cell receptor (beta chain) was found in a study of CD8 T cells in ankylosing spondylitis. Each CDR3 protein gets one entry after TCRdb re-called the 5' RACE reads with MiXCR. The table shows around 770,000 distinct CDR3 sequences, with around 17% occurring only once. General study findings and limits: There was reportedly significant enrichment of clones that were disease-linked in matched ankylosing spondylitis synovial fluid. In ankylosing spondylitis blood, a motif of seven to nine highly homologous TCR beta variants appeared characteristic.

The CDR3 runs 10 residues. V lost 7 bases to trimming and J lost 6 bases, with 5 bases between them. CDR1 KGHDR and CDR2 SFDVKD come from the germline V gene. This clonotype was picked up a small number of times. Antigen specificity is unknown. The chain joins TRBV24-1 to TRBJ1-1; D is unresolved. The sequenced sample consisted of blood, either unsorted or a sorted T cell fraction (not recorded which). The TCR originated in a male donor with ankylosing spondylitis. This chain's CDR3 is CATRAAEAFF. Here the CDR3 DNA reads TGTGCCACCAGGGCGGCTGAAGCTTTCTTT.